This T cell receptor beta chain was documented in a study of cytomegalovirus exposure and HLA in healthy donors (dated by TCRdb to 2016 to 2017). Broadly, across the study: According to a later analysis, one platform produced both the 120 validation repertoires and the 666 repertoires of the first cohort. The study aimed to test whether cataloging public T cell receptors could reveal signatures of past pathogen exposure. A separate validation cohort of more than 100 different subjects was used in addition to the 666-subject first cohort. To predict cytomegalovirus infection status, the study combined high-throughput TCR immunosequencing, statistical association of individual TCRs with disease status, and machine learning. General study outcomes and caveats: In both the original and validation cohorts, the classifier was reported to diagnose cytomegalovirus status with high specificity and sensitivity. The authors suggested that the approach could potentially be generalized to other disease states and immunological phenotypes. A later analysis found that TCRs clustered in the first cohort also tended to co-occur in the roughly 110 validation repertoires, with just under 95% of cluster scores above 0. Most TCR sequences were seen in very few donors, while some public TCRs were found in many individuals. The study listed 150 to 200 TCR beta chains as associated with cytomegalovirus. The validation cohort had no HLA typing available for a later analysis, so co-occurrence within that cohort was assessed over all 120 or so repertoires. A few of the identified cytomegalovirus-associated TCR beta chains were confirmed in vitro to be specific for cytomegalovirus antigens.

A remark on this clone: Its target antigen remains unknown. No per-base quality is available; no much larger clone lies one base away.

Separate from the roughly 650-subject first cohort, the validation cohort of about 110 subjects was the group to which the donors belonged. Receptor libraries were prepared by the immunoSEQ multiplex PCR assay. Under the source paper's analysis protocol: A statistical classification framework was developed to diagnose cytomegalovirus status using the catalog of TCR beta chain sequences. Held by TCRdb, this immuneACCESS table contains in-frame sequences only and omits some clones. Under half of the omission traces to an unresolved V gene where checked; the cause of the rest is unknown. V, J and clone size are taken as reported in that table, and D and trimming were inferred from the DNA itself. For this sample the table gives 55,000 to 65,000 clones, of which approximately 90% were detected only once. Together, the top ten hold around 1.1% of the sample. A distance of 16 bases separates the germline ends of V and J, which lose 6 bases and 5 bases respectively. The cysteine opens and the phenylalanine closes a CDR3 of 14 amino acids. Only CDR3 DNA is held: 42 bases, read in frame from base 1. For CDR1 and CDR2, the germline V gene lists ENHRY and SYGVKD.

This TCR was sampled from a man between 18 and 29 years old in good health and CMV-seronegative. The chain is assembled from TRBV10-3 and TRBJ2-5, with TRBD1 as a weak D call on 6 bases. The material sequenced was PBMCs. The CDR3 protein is CAIRAAQGEETQYF. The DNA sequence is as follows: TGTGCCATCAGGGCCGCACAGGGAGAGGAGACCCAGTACTTC.